The 26 T cell receptor beta chains below were found in one sample sequenced in a study of blood T cells in healthy people across ages. Next came a second PCR, run for about 7 to 12 cycles, which used a sample-barcoded 5' primer along with a J-beta primer mix. Each CDR3 protein is one row after TCRdb ran MiXCR on the 5' RACE reads. The data show 1.5 million to 2 million distinct CDR3 sequences, roughly 27% seen once. The sequencing input was blood. The receptors derive from a woman in her 30s in good health.

As DNA, the CDR3 is TGTGCCAGCAGCCAAGATCCGGGGGACTATGAGCAGTTCTTC. This codes for CASSQDPGDYEQFF. V and J are TRBV4-2 and TRBJ2-1, with D possibly being TRBD2 (6 bases). Germline V CDR1 and CDR2: LGHNA, YNFKEQ. The CDR3 is 14 residues long. V gave up 0 bases and J gave up 8 bases, with 11 bases separating them.

The chain uses TRBV19 and TRBJ2-1; D could derive from TRBD1 or TRBD2 (5 bases each). The CDR3 sequence is 15 residues long. Germline CDR1 LNHDA, CDR2 SQIVND (reference sequence). V lost 6 bases to trimming and J lost 7 bases, with 19 bases between them. The CDR3: CASSAPDSGFNEQFF. The CDR3 bases are TGTGCCAGTAGCGCCCCCGACAGCGGCTTTAATGAGCAGTTCTTC.

This chain uses TRBV5-1 with TRBJ2-2, with 8 nucleotides matching TRBD1. With V trimmed by 6 bases and J by 7 bases, 11 bases remained unmatched. The CDR3 covers 15 residues. Germline CDR1 and CDR2: SGHRS and YFSETQ. CDR3 loop: CASKVSPDRGGELFF. CDR3 nucleotides: TGCGCCAGCAAGGTTTCGCCCGACAGGGGCGGGGAGCTGTTTTTT.

This chain links TRBV12-3 or TRBV12-4 with TRBJ2-3; D is possibly TRBD1 (6 bases). The CDR3 runs 15 residues. V was shortened by 1 base and J by 2 bases, with 10 bases between the two germline ends. The CDR3 region has the DNA TGTGCCAGCAGTTTAGGACAGGCCCTCACAGATACGCAGTATTTT. The encoded protein is CASSLGQALTDTQYF.

This clonotype was found a few times. V usage is TRBV28 and J usage is TRBJ1-2; D may be TRBD1 (5 bases). The CDR3 length is 13 residues. V gave up 7 bases and J gave up 5 bases, with 14 bases separating them. Germline CDR1 reads MDHEN; CDR2 reads SYDVKM. As DNA, the CDR3 is TGTGCCAGCATCAACCTGGGGGGGTATGGCTACACCTTC. Translating gives CASINLGGYGYTF.

This clonotype appeared many times. CDR3 in amino acids: CSARDKGVGYEQYF. Here the CDR3 DNA reads TGCAGTGCTAGAGATAAGGGAGTGGGGTACGAGCAGTACTTC. V gene TRBV20-1 combines with J gene TRBJ2-7; tentatively, D is TRBD2 (5 bases). Deletions cut 0 bases from V and 4 bases from J, with 13 bases between. The CDR3 loop spans 14 amino acids. Per germline, CDR1 DFQATT and CDR2 SNEGSKA (reference sequence).

This clonotype was observed a handful of times. This chain links TRBV29-1 with TRBJ1-4; D unresolved. Trimming took 7 bases from V and 7 from J, leaving 10 bases between them. Germline lookup yields CDR1 SQVTM and CDR2 ANQGSEA. The CDR3 totals 11 residues. The CDR3 nucleotides are TGCAGCGGCGGGGAAGGTGAAAAACTGTTTTTT. It specifies CSGGEGEKLFF.

This clonotype has just a few counts. V is TRBV4-1 and J is TRBJ1-2, with 8 bases lining up with TRBD1. The CDR3 loop spans 16 amino acids. Germline V CDR1 and CDR2: MGHRA, YSYEKL. With V trimmed by 1 base and J by 4 bases, 8 bases remained unmatched. DNA for the CDR3: TGCGCCAGCAGCCAAGGTCAGGGGGCTGGAATCTATGGCTACACCTTC. Translating gives CASSQGQGAGIYGYTF.

Only a few counts were recorded for this clonotype. This sequence joins TRBV20-1 and TRBJ2-3; unclear D gene. Germline CDR1 and CDR2: DFQATT and SNEGSKA (reference sequence). The CDR3 spans 14 residues. V was shortened by 4 bases and J by 0 bases, with 11 bases between the two germline ends. The chain's CDR3 is CSAKAETSTDTQYF. The CDR3 nucleotides read TGCAGTGCTAAGGCGGAAACTAGCACAGATACGCAGTATTTT.

The chain carries TRBV5-8 and TRBJ2-3; D is undetermined. V lost 4 bases to trimming and J lost 7 bases, with 10 bases between them. This CDR3 is 12 amino acids long. Germline lookup yields CDR1 SGHTS and CDR2 YDEGEE. CDR3 bases: TGTGCCAGCAGCGCCCCGGGTCATACGCAGTATTTT. This codes for CASSAPGHTQYF. Variable domain in full (rest from reference TRBV5-8 and TRBJ2-3): EAGVTQSPTHLIKTRGQQATLRCSPISGHTSVYWYQQALGLGLQFLLWYDEGEERNRGNFPPRFSGRQFPNYSSELNVNALELEDSALYLCASSAPGHTQYFGPGTRLTVL.

This clonotype was found many times. The CDR3 is CASSHQPWTSGYNEQFF. The CDR3, as DNA: TGTGCCAGCAGCCACCAACCTTGGACTAGCGGGTACAATGAGCAGTTCTTC. The chain employs TRBV3-1 and TRBJ2-1; 11 positions match TRBD2. The trim removed 3 bases at V and 4 bases at J, leaving 8 bases unmatched. Germline CDR1 and CDR2: LGHDT and YNNKEL (reference sequence). The CDR3 covers 17 residues.

The rearrangement uses TRBV15 and TRBJ2-3; D is unresolved. Germline-derived CDR1 and CDR2 are LNHNV and YYDKDF (reference sequence). The V gene lost 3 bases and the J gene lost 7 bases, with 8 bases spanning the gap. The CDR3 extends over 12 amino acids. CDR3 coding DNA: TGTGCCACCAGCAGTGTGGGATATACGCAGTATTTT. This encodes CATSSVGYTQYF. Complete variable domain (other parts from reference TRBV15 and TRBJ2-3): DAMVIQNPRYQVTQFGKPVTLSCSQTLNHNVMYWYQQKSSQAPKLLFHYYDKDFNNEADTPDNFQSRRPNTSFCFLDIRSPGLGDTAMYLCATSSVGYTQYFGPGTRLTVL.

Points on this clonotype: This may come from a read error, since a much larger clone is one base off. The chain joins TRBV10-3 to TRBJ2-7; 11 bases line up with TRBD2. Germline V gene lookup returns CDR1 ENHRY and CDR2 SYGVKD. V lost 5 bases and J lost 6; bases outside the gene matches: 15. This CDR3 comprises 17 residues. The CDR3 here is CAISRPSIAGGPGEQYF. CDR3 bases: TGTGCCATCAGTCGCCCTTCCATAGCGGGAGGGCCGGGCGAGCAGTACTTC.

This clonotype has a handful of counts. This chain uses TRBV12-5 with TRBJ2-1; the match to TRBD2 covers 8 bases. The CDR3 length is 12 residues. J was trimmed by 5 bases and V by 9 bases; bases with no gene match: 3. Germline CDR1 is LGHNT and CDR2 is FRNRAP. CDR3: CASGGADNEQFF. The CDR3 DNA follows: TGTGCTAGCGGGGGGGCCGACAATGAGCAGTTCTTC.

CDR3 coding DNA: TGTGCCACCAGTGACTCCCCGGGACAGGGGGGTACCGGGGAGCTGTTTTTT. The encoded protein is CATSDSPGQGGTGELFF. The J gene is TRBJ2-2, the V gene TRBV24-1; 11 positions match TRBD1. Trimming at V came to 4 bases and at J to 5 bases, leaving 8 bases not matched to a gene. Germline V lookup: CDR1 KGHDR, CDR2 SFDVKD. The length of the CDR3 is 17 residues.

This clonotype was counted a few times. J is TRBJ1-4 and V is TRBV6-6; D remains unclear. The germline V gene encodes CDR1 MNHNY and CDR2 SVGAGI (reference sequence). The V end lost 0 bases, the J end lost 3 bases, and 11 bases lay between the germline ends. This CDR3 has 16 amino acids. The CDR3: CASSYSKSASNEKLFF. CDR3 DNA sequence: TGTGCCAGCAGTTACTCGAAGTCCGCGTCTAATGAAAAACTGTTTTTT.

This clonotype was detected a few times. The chain joins TRBV20-1 to TRBJ2-1, with D maybe TRBD1 (7 bases). V lost 7 bases and J 7 bases, leaving 14 bases between the germline ends. CDR1 is DFQATT, CDR2 SNEGSKA, per germline (reference sequence). This CDR3 region has 12 residues. The chain's CDR3 is CSVAGGRNEQFF. The CDR3 DNA is TGCAGTGTGGCAGGGGGGAGGAATGAGCAGTTCTTC.

There are a few counts of this clonotype. The chain recombines TRBV2 with TRBJ1-6; D is unresolved. V was cut by 8 bases and J by 3 bases, with 8 bases left in between. CDR1 is SNHLY and CDR2 is FYNNEI in the germline V gene. CDR3 length equals 13 residues. The CDR3 region is CASGGVYNSPLHF. The DNA of the CDR3 is TGTGCCAGCGGCGGGGTCTATAATTCACCCCTCCACTTT.

This clonotype was recorded a few times. The chain is built from TRBV12-3 or TRBV12-4 and TRBJ2-1; D unclear. The V end lost 3 bases, the J end lost 6 bases, and 9 bases lay between the germline ends. This CDR3 is built from 13 residues. The DNA of the CDR3 is TGTGCCAGCAGTTTGAACGGATCCAATGAGCAGTTCTTC. Translating it yields CASSLNGSNEQFF.

The genes are TRBV15 and TRBJ2-5; 8 nucleotides line up with TRBD2. From germline, CDR1 is LNHNV and CDR2 YYDKDF (reference sequence). The CDR3 is 16 residues long. V dropped 1 base and J dropped 2; count of bases not matched to a gene: 6. CDR3 coding DNA: TGTGCCACCAGCAGAGTAGTACTAGCGGTACAAGAGACCCAGTACTTC. This sequence encodes CATSRVVLAVQETQYF. Combining the CDR3 with reference TRBV15 and TRBJ2-5 gives the whole variable domain DAMVIQNPRYQVTQFGKPVTLSCSQTLNHNVMYWYQQKSSQAPKLLFHYYDKDFNNEADTPDNFQSRRPNTSFCFLDIRSPGLGDTAMYLCATSRVVLAVQETQYFGPGTRLLVL.

This clonotype occurred many times. V and J are TRBV11-2 and TRBJ2-3; D uncertain. Germline V gene sequence: CDR1 SGHAT, CDR2 FQNNGV. V was clipped by 4 bases and J by 8 bases, with 10 bases between them. The CDR3 loop spans 12 amino acids. This CDR3 reads CASSSPGGTQYF. The DNA of the CDR3 is TGTGCCAGCAGCTCCCCGGGTGGTACGCAGTATTTT.

There are many counts of this clonotype. The chain carries TRBV10-2 and TRBJ2-7, with D possibly TRBD1 on 6 matching bases. In germline, CDR1 is WSHSY, CDR2 SAAADI. The V end was cut by 8 bases, the J end by 3 bases, with 14 bases between. The length of the CDR3 is 13 residues. CDR3 DNA sequence: TGCGCCAGCGCAACCGGGACAAACTACGAGCAGTACTTC. Its protein is CASATGTNYEQYF.

J is TRBJ2-3 and V is TRBV7-2, with D unresolved. Deletions cut 7 bases from V and 2 bases from J, with 13 bases between. Germline lookup yields CDR1 SGHTA and CDR2 FQGNSA. The CDR3 has 14 amino acids. The CDR3 spells CASTSVGNTDTQYF. CDR3 nucleotide sequence: TGTGCCAGCACATCGGTCGGTAACACAGATACGCAGTATTTT.

The chain is built from TRBV19 and TRBJ1-1, with TRBD1 matching over 8 bases. V shed 8 bases and J 6 bases; nucleotides not matched to a gene: 11. Looked up from germline, CDR1 is LNHDA and CDR2 is SQIVND (reference sequence). The CDR3 runs to 14 residues. The CDR3 DNA sequence: TGTGCCAGTGCAAGCACAGGGGGTGTTTCTGAAGCTTTCTTT. This encodes CASASTGGVSEAFF.

This clonotype was counted ten times or more. The chain recombines TRBV7-9 with TRBJ2-1; TRBD2 aligns across 7 bases. V shed 5 bases and J 3 bases; nucleotides not matched to a gene: 7. There are 15 residues in the CDR3. CDR1 is SEHNR, CDR2 FQNEAQ, per germline (reference sequence). CDR3: CASSVLAGDYNEQFF. The CDR3 nucleotides are TGTGCCAGCAGCGTCCTGGCGGGGGACTACAATGAGCAGTTCTTC.

A few counts support this clonotype. The J gene is TRBJ1-2, the V gene TRBV29-1; 7 bases are shared with TRBD1. The CDR3 extends over 12 amino acids. The germline gives CDR1 SQVTM, CDR2 ANQGSEA. V shed 3 bases, J shed 7 bases, and the junction held 5 bases outside the gene matches. The DNA of the CDR3 is TGCAGCGTTGATAGGGGGCAGGGTGGCTACACCTTC. This gives the protein CSVDRGQGGYTF.